A selection of T cell receptor beta chains follows, all from one sample in a study of beta chain features in type 1 diabetes. Using immunoSEQ multiplex PCR, the repertoire was profiled, and TCRdb retains in-frame clones only, with some absent. The sample records under 800,000 clones, about 14% being singletons. The source material was naive CD4+ T cells from blood. The receptors were sampled from a man aged 18 to 30 in good health. Each CDR3 is given with its conserved first and last residue. The D gene is left open where the match is weak. The size field is filled for only some rows; it gives once, few, many or a size class.

v_gene	abundance	j_gene	d_gene	CDR3aa	CDR3nt
TRBV7-2	NA	TRBJ1-6	NA	CASSPQGSENSPLHF	TGTGCCAGCAGCCCACAGGGCTCTGAGAATTCACCCCTCCACTTT
TRBV4-3	NA	TRBJ2-5	NA	CASSQVTGQRETQYF	TGCGCCAGCAGCCAAGTTACAGGGCAGCGCGAGACCCAGTACTTC
TRBV11-2	NA	TRBJ1-2	NA	CASSLVSGRLGYGYTF	TGTGCCAGCAGCTTAGTCTCGGGGAGACTTGGTTATGGCTACACCTTC
TRBV6-6	NA	TRBJ1-2	NA	CASSYSFGGADGYTF	TGTGCCAGCAGTTACTCTTTCGGGGGCGCGGATGGCTACACCTTC
TRBV5-1	few	TRBJ1-1	NA	CASSLGGSRNTEAFF	TGCGCCAGCAGCTTGGGGGGAAGTCGTAACACTGAAGCTTTCTTT
TRBV20-1	NA	TRBJ1-2	NA	CTPLGSAGYTF	TGCACCCCCCTCGGGTCGGCTGGCTACACCTTC
TRBV6-6	NA	TRBJ2-2	TRBD1	CASSYPTGANTGELFF	TGTGCCAGCAGTTACCCCACAGGGGCGAACACCGGGGAGCTGTTTTTT
TRBV9	few	TRBJ2-3	NA	CASSRDTQYF	TGTGCCAGCAGCAGGGATACGCAGTATTTT
TRBV15	few	TRBJ2-3	NA	CATSRVRATDTQYF	TGTGCCACCAGCAGAGTTAGGGCCACAGATACGCAGTATTTT
TRBV30	NA	TRBJ2-1	NA	CAWSYTRGNEQFF	TGTGCCTGGAGTTACACGCGGGGCAATGAGCAGTTCTTC
TRBV9	NA	TRBJ2-7	NA	CASSTEATSYEQYF	TGTGCCAGCAGCACCGAGGCGACCTCCTACGAGCAGTACTTC
TRBV7-9	few	TRBJ2-5	NA	CASSRGVQETQYF	TGTGCCAGCAGTCGTGGGGTACAAGAGACCCAGTACTTC
TRBV5-1	NA	TRBJ2-7	NA	CASSLGWVGTYEQYF	TGCGCCAGCAGCCTCGGATGGGTGGGCACCTACGAGCAGTACTTC
TRBV27	NA	TRBJ1-1	NA	CASRRGGRGWNGNTEAFF	TGTGCCAGCAGACGGGGTGGCAGGGGTTGGAATGGGAACACTGAAGCTTTCTTT
TRBV20-1	NA	TRBJ1-5	NA	CSAPGRGPQHF	TGCAGTGCCCCCGGCCGCGGGCCCCAGCATTTT
TRBV7-2	NA	TRBJ1-5	NA	CASSSSTHRERGNQPQHF	TGTGCCAGCAGCTCATCCACCCACAGGGAAAGGGGCAATCAGCCCCAGCATTTT
TRBV18	few	TRBJ1-4	NA	CASSGPGAANEKLFF	TGTGCCAGCTCGGGCCCAGGGGCGGCTAATGAAAAACTGTTTTTT
TRBV11-2	NA	TRBJ2-3	TRBD2	CASRGRARTDTQYF	TGTGCCAGCAGGGGGAGGGCCCGCACAGATACGCAGTATTTT
TRBV20-1	NA	TRBJ1-1	TRBD1	CSAHRGTEAFF	TGCAGTGCACACAGGGGCACTGAAGCTTTCTTT
TRBV7-8	few	TRBJ1-1	NA	CASSLRPNTEAFF	TGTGCCAGCAGCTTAAGGCCGAACACTGAAGCTTTCTTT
TRBV30	once	TRBJ1-5	NA	CAWGRGGNQPQHF	TGTGCCTGGGGGAGGGGGGGTAATCAGCCCCAGCATTTT
TRBV7-8	few	TRBJ2-2	NA	CASSLNFRNLNTGELFF	TGTGCCAGCAGCTTAAACTTCCGCAACTTGAACACCGGGGAGCTGTTTTTT
TRBV9	NA	TRBJ2-3	TRBD1	CASSGRDRGGDTQYF	TGTGCCAGCAGCGGCCGGGACAGGGGAGGAGATACGCAGTATTTT
TRBV6-9	few	TRBJ2-5	TRBD2	CASSYSGREGQETQYF	TGTGCCAGCAGTTATTCCGGACGGGAGGGGCAAGAGACCCAGTACTTC
TRBV6-6	NA	TRBJ1-1	TRBD1	CASSPRQGEAFF	TGTGCCAGCAGTCCCCGACAGGGTGAAGCTTTCTTT
TRBV7-8	NA	TRBJ2-1	NA	CASSFTPIENRYNEQFF	TGTGCCAGCAGCTTTACCCCTATAGAAAACAGGTACAATGAGCAGTTCTTC
TRBV7-2	NA	TRBJ1-4	NA	CASSFGGFNEKLFF	TGTGCCAGCAGCTTTGGGGGGTTTAATGAAAAACTGTTTTTT
TRBV29-1	NA	TRBJ2-5	TRBD1	CSAADRGQETQYF	TGCAGCGCCGCGGACAGGGGCCAAGAGACCCAGTACTTC
TRBV30	NA	TRBJ1-2	NA	CAWILPTVGGRSYGYTF	TGTGCCTGGATACTCCCCACAGTCGGGGGGCGCTCCTATGGCTACACCTTC
TRBV15	few	TRBJ2-5	TRBD1	CATSRDDRGTETQYF	TGTGCCACCAGCAGAGATGACAGGGGGACGGAGACCCAGTACTTC
TRBV19	NA	TRBJ2-1	NA	CASSIPGRYNEQFF	TGTGCCAGTAGTATACCGGGACGCTACAATGAGCAGTTCTTC
TRBV19	NA	TRBJ1-1	NA	CASSINGIMNTEAFF	TGTGCCAGTAGTATCAACGGGATAATGAACACTGAAGCTTTCTTT
TRBV5-1	NA	TRBJ2-1	TRBD2	CASRFGGSFNEQFF	TGCGCCAGCAGGTTTGGCGGGAGTTTCAATGAGCAGTTCTTC
TRBV5-1	few	TRBJ1-6	NA	CASSLAQGSSPLHF	TGCGCCAGCAGCTTGGCTCAGGGCAGTTCACCCCTCCACTTT
TRBV7-2	NA	TRBJ2-7	TRBD2	CASSFPLAGLSYEQYF	TGTGCCAGCAGCTTTCCTCTAGCGGGGCTCTCCTACGAGCAGTACTTC
TRBV7-3	few	TRBJ2-3	NA	CASSLNLGAGTDTQYF	TGTGCCAGCAGCTTAAATTTGGGCGCGGGCACAGATACGCAGTATTTT
TRBV7-2	NA	TRBJ2-7	NA	CASSFSTIEQYF	TGTGCCAGCAGCTTTAGTACGATCGAGCAGTACTTC
TRBV27	few	TRBJ1-6	NA	CASSFWGENSPLHF	TGTGCCAGCAGTTTTTGGGGGGAGAATTCACCCCTCCACTTT
TRBV29-1	few	TRBJ1-2	NA	CSVEGRKGYGYTF	TGCAGCGTTGAAGGGAGGAAGGGGTATGGCTACACCTTC
TRBV18	few	TRBJ2-1	NA	CASSPASSGSYNEQFF	TGTGCCAGCTCACCAGCCTCCAGCGGCTCCTACAATGAGCAGTTCTTC
TRBV28	NA	TRBJ1-2	NA	CASTPGRSIYGYTF	TGTGCCAGCACCCCGGGCAGATCGATCTATGGCTACACCTTC
TRBV7-2	few	TRBJ1-1	NA	CATQAGLGTEAFF	TGTGCCACTCAGGCGGGGTTGGGCACTGAAGCTTTCTTT
TRBV6-1	few	TRBJ1-2	NA	CASSEAGRDYGYTF	TGTGCCAGCAGTGAAGCGGGCCGGGACTATGGCTACACCTTC
TRBV7-2	NA	TRBJ2-5	TRBD2	CASSPLRAGGTQYF	TGTGCCAGCAGCCCGCTCAGGGCGGGGGGGACCCAGTACTTC
TRBV5-1	few	TRBJ1-2	NA	CASSLFPGAGYGYTF	TGCGCCAGCAGCTTGTTTCCAGGGGCAGGCTATGGCTACACCTTC
TRBV4-2	NA	TRBJ2-7	NA	CASSQTPDSYEQYF	TGTGCCAGCAGCCAAACCCCGGATTCCTACGAGCAGTACTTC
TRBV9	NA	TRBJ2-7	TRBD2	CASSRGTSGSYEQYF	TGTGCCAGCAGCCGAGGGACTAGCGGGAGCTACGAGCAGTACTTC
TRBV9	NA	TRBJ2-4	TRBD2	CASSAPASGAAKNIQYF	TGTGCCAGCAGCGCCCCGGCTAGCGGGGCGGCCAAAAACATTCAGTACTTC
TRBV9	few	TRBJ1-1	NA	CASSARGPGEGTEAFF	TGTGCCAGCAGCGCCCGGGGGCCAGGTGAGGGGACTGAAGCTTTCTTT
TRBV28	NA	TRBJ1-5	TRBD1	CASRALDRSNQPQHF	TGTGCCAGCAGAGCATTGGACAGGAGCAATCAGCCCCAGCATTTT
TRBV11-3	NA	TRBJ1-1	NA	CASSPGNAEAFF	TGTGCCAGCAGCCCGGGGAACGCTGAAGCTTTCTTT
TRBV4-2	few	TRBJ1-6	NA	CASSQDPKGGKPLHF	TGTGCCAGCAGCCAAGATCCTAAGGGAGGCAAGCCCCTCCACTTT